Listed here are 26 T cell receptor beta chains from one sample, sequenced in a study of T cells in Graves' hyperthyroidism and ophthalmopathy. RNA transcripts provided the source from which TCR beta CDR3 regions were amplified. Primed by the HTBI set, a first-round RT-PCR was run on the TCR CDR3. TCRdb redid the calling of the multiplex PCR reads with MiXCR, one entry per CDR3 protein. The data hold fewer than 600,000 distinct CDR3 sequences, with approximately 15% observed a single time. The sequenced sample consisted of blood. Every receptor here comes from a woman younger than 35 with Graves' hyperthyroidism.

Worth noting for this clonotype: It may be a read error: a sequence one base away is much more abundant. This chain uses TRBV7-2 with TRBJ2-2; 9 bases line up with TRBD1. The germline V gene encodes CDR1 SGHTA and CDR2 FQGNSA. The CDR3 contains 16 residues. Trimming removed 5 bases from V and 3 bases from J; junction bases left unmatched: 7. CDR3 bases: TGTGCCAGCAGCCGGCCGGGACAGGGAGACACCGGGGAGCTGTTTTTT. This encodes CASSRPGQGDTGELFF. The complete variable domain, with remaining parts taken from reference TRBV7-2 and TRBJ2-2, reads GAGVSQSPSNKVTEKGKDVELRCDPISGHTALYWYRQSLGQGLEFLIYFQGNSAPDKSGLPSDRFSAERTGGSVSTLTIQRTQQEDSAVYLCASSRPGQGDTGELFFGEGSRLTVL.

Ten or more counts support this clonotype. V and J are TRBV3-1 and TRBJ1-2; no clear D. Germline V lookup: CDR1 LGHDT, CDR2 YNNKEL (reference sequence). CDR3 length equals 13 residues. Trimming pared 0 bases from V and 6 bases from J, leaving 8 bases between. CDR3 protein: CASSQDRINGYTF. In DNA form, the CDR3 reads TGTGCCAGCAGCCAAGACCGGATAAATGGCTACACCTTC.

This clonotype was observed many times. The V and J genes are TRBV15 and TRBJ2-3; weak D call: TRBD2 (5 bases). This CDR3 has 13 amino acids. V was shortened by 6 bases and J by 6 bases, with 13 bases between the two germline ends. Germline V gene lookup returns CDR1 LNHNV and CDR2 YYDKDF (reference sequence). Here the CDR3 reads CATRTVAGDTQYF. CDR3 in DNA: TGTGCCACCAGAACCGTGGCGGGTGATACGCAGTATTTT.

This clonotype was counted only a few times. The rearrangement links TRBV27 to TRBJ2-7; D uncertain. V was cut by 6 bases and J by 3 bases, with 15 bases left in between. CDR1 is MNHEY, CDR2 SMNVEV, per germline (reference sequence). The CDR3 loop spans 14 amino acids. The CDR3 DNA reads TGTGCCAGCAGCCCAATAGTGAACAGCTACGAGCAGTACGTC. Its translation is CASSPIVNSYEQYV.

At least ten counts were recorded for this clonotype. The rearrangement links TRBV12-3 or TRBV12-4 to TRBJ1-6; perhaps TRBD1 as D (5 bases). Trimming cost V 3 bases and J 10 bases, with 22 bases left between them. This CDR3 region has 17 residues. The CDR3 DNA reads TGTGCCAGCAGTTTCGAGGGGCTATCCACAAATGACTCACCCCTCCACTTT. Encoded protein: CASSFEGLSTNDSPLHF.

This clonotype has just a few counts. The chain combines TRBV5-6 with TRBJ2-7; 11 positions agree with TRBD2. Germline V gene lookup returns CDR1 SGHDT and CDR2 YYEEEE. This CDR3 region has 14 residues. CDR3 sequence: CASSLGPLAGASAV. CDR3 nucleotides: TGTGCCAGCAGCTTAGGTCCACTAGCGGGAGCGTCCGCCGTC.

The CDR3 sequence: CAWSAGRGTEAFF. The CDR3 coding sequence is TGTGCCTGGAGCGCAGGGCGGGGCACTGAAGCTTTCTTT. J is TRBJ1-1 and V is TRBV30; tentative D call: TRBD1 (5 bases). The CDR3 spans 13 residues. Germline CDR1 GTSNPN, CDR2 SVGIG (reference sequence). V lost 3 bases and J lost 4, with 12 bases in between.

This clonotype has at least ten counts. The chain couples TRBV6-1 to TRBJ1-2; D is perhaps TRBD1 (5 bases). Germline V gene lookup returns CDR1 MNHNS and CDR2 SASEGT. Trimming took 6 bases from V and 7 from J, leaving 21 bases between them. This CDR3 region has 15 residues. The CDR3 bases are TGTGCCAGCAGCAGGGTTTTTGGCGGGGATATTGGCTACACCTTC. Encoded protein: CASSRVFGGDIGYTF.

This clonotype was observed at least ten times. This sequence joins TRBV2 and TRBJ2-7; weak D call: TRBD2 (6 bases). This CDR3 spans 13 amino acids. Between the trimmed V and J ends, which lost 6 bases and 7 bases, there was a span of 16 bases. Germline V gives CDR1 SNHLY, CDR2 FYNNEI. CDR3 protein: CASRPGLTREQYV. In DNA form, the CDR3 reads TGTGCCAGCAGACCTGGACTGACTAGGGAGCAGTACGTC.

Concerning this clonotype itself: A read error may be the cause here, since a much bigger clone is one base away. The chain couples TRBV27 to TRBJ2-2; 9 nucleotides match TRBD1. CDR1 MNHEY and CDR2 SMNVEV come from the germline V gene (reference sequence). This CDR3 is 18 amino acids long. CDR3 protein: CASSSFLTGGSLVGELSF. Written as DNA, the CDR3 is TGTGCCAGCAGTTCCTTCCTTACAGGGGGCTCCTTGGTCGGGGAGCTGTCTTTT.

Many counts were recorded for this clonotype. The rearrangement links TRBV27 to TRBJ1-6; D is undetermined. Per the germline V gene, CDR1 is MNHEY and CDR2 is SMNVEV (reference sequence). CDR3 length equals 17 residues. Trimming left V 3 bases short and J 3 bases short, with 15 bases between. CDR3 region: CASSFRRQTNYNSPLHF. In DNA form, the CDR3 reads TGTGCCAGCAGTTTTAGACGGCAAACCAACTATAATTCACCCCTCCACTTT.

This clonotype was seen many times. The V call is TRBV11-2, the J call TRBJ1-5; the D is unclear. This CDR3 has 16 residues. The germline V gene has CDR1 SGHAT and CDR2 FQNNGV. V gave up 0 bases and J gave up 4 bases, with 13 bases separating them. DNA for the CDR3: TGTGCCAGCAGCTTAGACAGACTCGGCGGGAATCAGCCCCAGCATTTT. As protein: CASSLDRLGGNQPQHF. The variable domain in full, completed from reference TRBV11-2 and TRBJ1-5, reads EAGVAQSPRYKIIEKRQSVAFWCNPISGHATLYWYQQILGQGPKLLIQFQNNGVVDDSQLPKDRFSAERLKGVDSTLKIQPAKLEDSAVYLCASSLDRLGGNQPQHFGDGTRLSIL.

This rearrangement joins TRBV10-2 to TRBJ1-1, with a tentative D call TRBD1 (6 bases). The ends were cut back, 10 bases at V and 4 bases at J, with 19 bases in the middle. This CDR3 comprises 14 residues. CDR1 is WSHSY and CDR2 is SAAADI in the germline V gene. The CDR3 protein is CAIRRGGWATEAFF. CDR3 coding DNA: TGCGCCATTAGGAGGGGGGGGTGGGCCACTGAAGCTTTCTTT.

This clonotype was counted at least ten times. This chain joins TRBV2 and TRBJ2-5, with a weak D call TRBD2 (5 bases). Per germline, CDR1 SNHLY and CDR2 FYNNEI. The CDR3 consists of 14 residues. V dropped 1 base and J dropped 5 bases, with 11 bases sitting between them. This CDR3 reads CASSEGGEAETQYF. Written as DNA, the CDR3 is TGTGCCAGCAGTGAAGGGGGAGAGGCGGAGACCCAGTACTTC.

This clonotype was detected ten times or more. The V and J genes are TRBV2 and TRBJ2-7; 8 bases are a match to TRBD1. Germline V gene lookup returns CDR1 SNHLY and CDR2 FYNNEI. The junction had 4 bases not matched to a gene; V was cut back by 6 bases and J by 3 bases. The CDR3 covers 13 residues. The CDR3 loop is CASRITGGYEQYV. The CDR3 DNA follows: TGTGCCAGCAGAATTACAGGGGGCTACGAGCAGTACGTC.

The sample holds many counts of this clonotype. The chain joins TRBV28 to TRBJ1-2; D gene ambiguous. The CDR3 is 14 residues long. Trimming pared 4 bases from V and 0 bases from J, leaving 9 bases between. CDR1 and CDR2 from the germline V gene are MDHEN and SYDVKM. DNA for the CDR3: TGTGCCAGCAGTTCTACGACACCTAACTATGGCTACACCTTC. It encodes CASSSTTPNYGYTF.

This clonotype was seen repeatedly, ten times or more. The rearrangement joins TRBV28 to TRBJ2-1; TRBD2 aligns across 11 bases. CDR1 is MDHEN, CDR2 SYDVKM, per germline. There are 15 residues in the CDR3. The V and J ends lost 10 bases and 6 bases, in that order; junction bases with no gene match: 11. The CDR3 DNA reads TGTGCCACTCAACTAGCGGGAGTTTCTATCAATGAGCAGTTCTTC. It encodes CATQLAGVSINEQFF.

This chain links TRBV6-2 or TRBV6-3 with TRBJ2-3; 16 bases match TRBD2. The CDR3 covers 18 residues. Germline V gene sequence: CDR1 MNHEY, CDR2 SVGEGT. V was pared by 4 bases and J by 3 bases, with 7 bases of the junction left unmatched. DNA for the CDR3: TGTGCCAGCAGTTCCTTTCGGGGACTAGCGGGAGGGACAGATACGCAGTATTTT. It is translated as CASSSFRGLAGGTDTQYF.

Regarding this clonotype: One junction end disagrees with the germline gene, perhaps due to a read error. The rearrangement links TRBV25-1 to TRBJ1-2; possible D gene TRBD1, 6 bases. Germline CDR1 reads MGHDK; CDR2 reads SYGVNS. CDR3 length equals 14 residues. CDR3 nucleotide sequence: TGTGCCAGCAGTAAACAGGGTTTTGACTATGGCTACGCCTTC. It is translated as CASSKQGFDYGYAF.

This clonotype was counted at least ten times. The chain employs TRBV12-5 and TRBJ2-1; TRBD2 is a possible D gene (5 bases). The germline gives CDR1 LGHNT, CDR2 FRNRAP. V was shortened by 0 bases and J by 0 bases, with 9 bases between the two germline ends. The CDR3 consists of 16 residues. The CDR3 loop reads CASGLVERSSYNEQFF. CDR3 in DNA: TGTGCTAGTGGTTTGGTAGAGCGGAGCTCCTACAATGAGCAGTTCTTC. Together with reference TRBV12-5 and TRBJ2-1, the CDR3 gives the full variable domain: DARVTQTPRHKVTEMGQEVTMRCQPILGHNTVFWYRQTMMQGLELLAYFRNRAPLDDSGMPKDRFSAEMPDATLATLKIQPSEPRDSAVYFCASGLVERSSYNEQFFGPGTRLTVL.

At least ten counts were recorded for this clonotype. The chain is built from TRBV24-1 and TRBJ2-1; 11 bases agree with TRBD2. The J segment lost 2 bases and the V segment lost 2 bases, leaving 4 bases of the junction unmatched. Germline lookup yields CDR1 KGHDR and CDR2 SFDVKD. The CDR3 length is 17 residues. The CDR3 here is CATSDYRLAGTYNEQFF. CDR3 sequence (DNA): TGTGCCACCAGTGATTACAGACTAGCGGGAACCTACAATGAGCAGTTCTTC.

Remarks on this clonotype: This may arise from a read error, as a much more abundant clone is one base away. The chain employs TRBV19 and TRBJ2-1, with a possible D match to TRBD2 (5 bases). The J call is uncertain, as TRBJ2-7 better fits the DNA end. This CDR3 is 15 amino acids long. Per the germline V gene, CDR1 is LNHDA and CDR2 is SQIVND (reference sequence). The chain's CDR3 is CASSILAEGYNEQYF. The CDR3 DNA follows: TGTGCCAGTAGTATTCTAGCTGAAGGCTACAATGAGCAGTACTTC.

V usage is TRBV12-3 or TRBV12-4 and J usage is TRBJ2-7; D unclear. The CDR3 is 14 amino acids. Trimming took off 3 bases at V and 2 bases at J, with 11 bases between the two ends. In nucleotides, the CDR3 is TGTGCCAGCAGTTTGGAGCATCGAACCTACGAGCAGTACTTC. This codes for CASSLEHRTYEQYF.

This clonotype was detected only a few times. In nucleotides, the CDR3 is TGTGCCAGCAGCCGAACTCCAGGGGGAGAGACCCAGTACTTC. Its translation is CASSRTPGGETQYF. This chain joins TRBV14 and TRBJ2-5; TRBD1 agrees at 7 bases. V was clipped by 4 bases and J by 4 bases; unmatched bases: 6. The CDR3 has 14 amino acids. Germline loops: CDR1 SGHDN, CDR2 FVKESK.

This clonotype occurred many times. The rearrangement uses TRBV11-2 and TRBJ1-2, with 7 nucleotides matching TRBD1. J gave up 5 bases and V 4 bases, and 4 bases lay outside the gene matches. CDR3 size: 13 residues. Germline V gene data show CDR1 as SGHAT and CDR2 as FQNNGV. CDR3 protein: CASSSMTGYGYTF. In nucleotides, the CDR3 is TGTGCCAGCAGCTCAATGACAGGGTATGGCTACACCTTC.

CDR3 loop: CSAGILAGVSNEQFF. CDR3 nucleotide sequence: TGCAGTGCTGGAATACTAGCGGGAGTGAGTAATGAGCAGTTCTTC. The chain uses TRBV20-1 and TRBJ2-1; 11 bases line up with TRBD2. This CDR3 has 15 amino acids. Germline assignment: CDR1 DFQATT and CDR2 SNEGSKA (reference sequence). Losses at the gene ends were 5 bases for V and 7 bases for J; bases not matched to a gene: 10.